The 19 T cell receptor beta chains presented below share a single source sample, sequenced in a study of shared clonotypes between healthy human individuals. CD45RO-negative, CCR7-positively selected cells formed the naive CD8 fraction, excluding terminally differentiated effector memory CD45RA+ cells. Assay: immunoSEQ multiplex PCR; the TCRdb copy retains only in-frame clones and omits some. The top ten clones hold 0.85% to 1.2% of a sample with about 2 million clones, about 95% of them seen once. Input material: naive CD8+ T cells sorted from blood. These receptors were obtained from a man younger than 30 in good health.

The rearrangement links TRBV5-1 to TRBJ2-7; either TRBD1 or TRBD2 may fit D (6 bases each). CDR1 is SGHRS and CDR2 is YFSETQ in the germline V gene. V lost 0 bases and J 1 base, leaving 11 bases between the germline ends. The CDR3 is made up of 15 amino acids. CDR3 DNA: TGCGCCAGCAGCTTGGGCGGAGGGGGTTCCTACGAGCAGTACTTC. It specifies CASSLGGGGSYEQYF.

The V call is TRBV7-9, the J call TRBJ2-2, with D perhaps given as TRBD1 or TRBD2 (5 bases each). CDR1 SEHNR and CDR2 FQNEAQ come from the germline V gene (reference sequence). CDR3 length: 16 residues. V lost 1 base to trimming and J lost 2 bases, with 11 bases between them. The CDR3 spells CASSLVRGANTGELFF. CDR3 nucleotide sequence: TGTGCCAGCAGCTTAGTACGAGGGGCCAACACCGGGGAGCTGTTTTTT.

The V and J genes are TRBV5-3 and TRBJ2-1; 8 bases are a match to TRBD1. TRBV5-3 is sorted into the ORF group, with uncertain function. The V segment lost 2 bases and the J segment 6 bases; nucleotides outside the gene matches: 10. The CDR3 sequence is 16 residues long. The DNA for the CDR3 is TGTGCCAGAAGCTTTCTCTCCAGGGGGCTCAGCAATGAGCAGTTCTTC. Protein product: CARSFLSRGLSNEQFF.

This sequence joins TRBV7-9 and TRBJ1-4; unclear D gene. V shed 6 bases and J shed 3 bases, with 14 bases lying between them. CDR1 and CDR2 (germline): SEHNR, FQNEAQ (reference sequence). The CDR3 consists of 15 residues. CDR3 sequence reads: CASSPRFAPNEKLFF. The DNA of the CDR3 is TGTGCCAGCAGTCCCCGGTTTGCGCCTAATGAAAAACTGTTTTTT.

The chain couples TRBV21-1 to TRBJ2-7; TRBD1 is the table's D call, not checked against the DNA. TRBV21-1 is annotated as a pseudogene. This CDR3 is built from 12 residues. Here the CDR3 DNA reads TGTGCCAGCACTGAGACAGGGGGCGAGCAGTACTTC. It translates to CASTETGGEQYF.

The chain couples TRBV6-5 to TRBJ2-2; D gene unclear. Trimming removed 6 bases at V and 1 base at J, with 6 bases between. CDR3 length equals 13 residues. Germline V CDR1 and CDR2: MNHEY, SVGAGI. CDR3 loop: CASRAGNTGELFF. CDR3 bases: TGTGCCAGCAGAGCAGGGAACACCGGGGAGCTGTTTTTT.

V gene TRBV6-4 combines with J gene TRBJ1-2; maybe TRBD1 (5 bases). Germline CDR1 and CDR2: MRHNA and SNTAGT. The CDR3 has 13 amino acids. V lost 3 bases to trimming and J lost 4 bases, with 9 bases between them. The CDR3 region is CASSEGVGYGYTF. Written as DNA, the CDR3 is TGTGCCAGCAGTGAAGGGGTGGGCTATGGCTACACCTTC.

The gene calls are TRBV30 and TRBJ2-7; TRBD1 is a possible D gene (5 bases). This CDR3 has 13 amino acids. Germline lookup yields CDR1 GTSNPN and CDR2 SVGIG (reference sequence). The V end lost 3 bases, the J end lost 1 base, and 10 bases lay between the germline ends. The CDR3 protein is CAWRQATSYEQYF. Written as DNA, the CDR3 is TGTGCCTGGAGACAGGCGACATCCTACGAGCAGTACTTC.

This chain uses TRBV4-1 with TRBJ1-2, with D possibly matching TRBD1 (5 bases). The CDR3 runs to 16 residues. Trimming cost V 3 bases and J 4 bases, with 18 bases left between them. The V gene's germline CDR1 is MGHRA and CDR2 YSYEKL. CDR3 coding DNA: TGCGCCAGCAGCCAGCGGGACTCACTCCCTAGCTATGGCTACACCTTC. The encoded protein is CASSQRDSLPSYGYTF.

The chain uses TRBV14 and TRBJ2-3; D unresolved. The CDR3 is 13 amino acids. Germline assignment: CDR1 SGHDN and CDR2 FVKESK. Between the trimmed V and J ends, which lost 4 bases and 5 bases, there was a span of 10 bases. CDR3: CASSPLPEDTQYF. CDR3 sequence (DNA): TGTGCCAGCAGCCCTCTGCCGGAAGATACGCAGTATTTT.

J is TRBJ2-7 and V is TRBV28, with D possibly TRBD2 on 7 matching bases. Germline lookup yields CDR1 MDHEN and CDR2 SYDVKM. Trimming took 7 bases from V and 0 from J, leaving 16 bases between them. The CDR3 covers 15 residues. CDR3 in amino acids: CASTQGGESSYEQYF. The CDR3 DNA follows: TGTGCCAGCACCCAAGGGGGGGAGAGCTCCTACGAGCAGTACTTC.

The chain couples TRBV4-1 to TRBJ2-7; the match to TRBD2 covers 12 bases. The CDR3 is made up of 19 amino acids. V trimming: 1 base; J trimming: 0 bases; junction bases outside the gene matches: 10. Per the germline V gene, CDR1 is MGHRA and CDR2 is YSYEKL. The DNA for the CDR3 is TGCGCCAGCAGCCAAGTAGCTAGCGGGGGGGCTCCAAGCTCCTACGAGCAGTACTTC. Its protein product is CASSQVASGGAPSSYEQYF.

The chain joins TRBV11-3 to TRBJ2-2, with D possibly matching TRBD1 (6 bases). V lost 3 bases and J lost 5, with 16 bases in between. The CDR3 is made up of 16 amino acids. Germline loops: CDR1 SGHNT, CDR2 YENEEA. The CDR3 protein is CASSFENRARTGELFF. In DNA, the CDR3 is TGTGCCAGCAGCTTCGAGAACAGGGCGAGGACCGGGGAGCTGTTTTTT. Full variable domain (rest looked up from reference TRBV11-3 and TRBJ2-2): EAGVVQSPRYKIIEKKQPVAFWCNPISGHNTLYWYLQNLGQGPELLIRYENEEAVDDSQLPKDRFSAERLKGVDSTLKIQPAELGDSAVYLCASSFENRARTGELFFGEGSRLTVL.

Comment on this clone: This specimen includes other DNA sequences encoding the same CDR3. This chain links TRBV4-1 with TRBJ1-1; 8 positions match TRBD1. The CDR3 runs to 15 residues. Per the germline V gene, CDR1 is MGHRA and CDR2 is YSYEKL. V lost 3 bases and J lost 1; bases outside the gene matches: 4. The chain's CDR3 is CASSQPGTGNTEAFF. Here the CDR3 DNA reads TGCGCCAGCAGCCAGCCAGGGACAGGGAACACTGAAGCTTTCTTT.

The gene calls are TRBV4-3 and TRBJ2-1; D call uncertain. CDR1 LGHNA and CDR2 YSLEER come from the germline V gene. CDR3 length: 17 residues. V gave up 0 bases and J gave up 2 bases, with 14 bases separating them. The CDR3 sequence: CASSQDFPGSPYNEQFF. The CDR3 DNA follows: TGCGCCAGCAGCCAAGACTTCCCAGGATCACCCTACAATGAGCAGTTCTTC.

The chain couples TRBV11-2 to TRBJ2-2; tentatively, D is TRBD2 (5 bases). The CDR3 is 15 residues long. The germline V gene has CDR1 SGHAT and CDR2 FQNNGV. Trimming left V 3 bases short and J 3 bases short, with 11 bases between. Written as DNA, the CDR3 is TGTGCCAGCAGCTTCCCGGACTCATACACCGGGGAGCTGTTTTTT. This sequence encodes CASSFPDSYTGELFF.

The V call is TRBV27, the J call TRBJ2-3; D is undetermined. The CDR3 loop spans 13 amino acids. The germline V and J ends were trimmed by 5 bases and 0 bases, with 6 bases remaining between them. Germline values: CDR1 MNHEY, CDR2 SMNVEV (reference sequence). The CDR3 loop reads CASSHHSTDTQYF. CDR3 sequence (DNA): TGTGCCAGCAGTCACCATAGCACAGATACGCAGTATTTT.

This rearrangement joins TRBV7-9 to TRBJ2-1, with D perhaps TRBD1 (5 bases). The CDR3 length is 14 residues. Germline V gene lookup returns CDR1 SEHNR and CDR2 FQNEAQ (reference sequence). V dropped 0 bases and J dropped 8 bases, with 11 bases sitting between them. The CDR3 nucleotides are TGTGCCAGCAGCTTAGCCCAGGGTTTGGATGAGCAGTTCTTC. Protein: CASSLAQGLDEQFF.

This clone was detected only once. The chain recombines TRBV4-2 with TRBJ1-2; D uncertain. The CDR3 extends over 16 amino acids. Trimming removed 0 bases at V and 8 bases at J, with 19 bases between. Germline CDR1 LGHNA, CDR2 YNFKEQ. The CDR3 protein is CASSQEESLEGGGYTF. CDR3 DNA sequence: TGTGCCAGCAGCCAAGAAGAGAGTTTGGAGGGTGGGGGCTACACCTTC.